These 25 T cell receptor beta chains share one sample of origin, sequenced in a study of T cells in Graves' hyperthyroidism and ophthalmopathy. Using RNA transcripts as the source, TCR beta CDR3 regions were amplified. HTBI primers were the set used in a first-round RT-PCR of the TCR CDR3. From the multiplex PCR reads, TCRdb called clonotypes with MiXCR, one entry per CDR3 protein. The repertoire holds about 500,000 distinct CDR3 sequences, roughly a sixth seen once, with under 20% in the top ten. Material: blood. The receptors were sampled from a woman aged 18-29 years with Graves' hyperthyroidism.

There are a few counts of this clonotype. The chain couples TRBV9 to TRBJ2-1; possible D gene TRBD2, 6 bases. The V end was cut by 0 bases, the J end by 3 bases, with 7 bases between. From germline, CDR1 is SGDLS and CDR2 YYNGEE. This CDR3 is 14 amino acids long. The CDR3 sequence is CASSVGGVYNEQFF. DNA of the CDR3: TGTGCCAGCAGCGTAGGGGGGGTCTACAATGAGCAGTTCTTC.

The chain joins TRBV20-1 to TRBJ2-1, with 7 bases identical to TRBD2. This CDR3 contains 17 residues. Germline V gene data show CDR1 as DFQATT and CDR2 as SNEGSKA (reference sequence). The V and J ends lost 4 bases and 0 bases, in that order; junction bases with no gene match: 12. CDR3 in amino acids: CSANLAPSGSSYNEQFF. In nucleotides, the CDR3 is TGCAGTGCTAACCTAGCGCCTAGCGGTAGCTCCTACAATGAGCAGTTCTTC.

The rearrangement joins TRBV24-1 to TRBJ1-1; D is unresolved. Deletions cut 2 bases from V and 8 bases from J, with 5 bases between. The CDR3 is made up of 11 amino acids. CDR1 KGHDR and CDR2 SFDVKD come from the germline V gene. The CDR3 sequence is CATSDSGEAFF. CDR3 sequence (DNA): TGTGCCACCAGTGATTCGGGCGAAGCTTTCTTT.

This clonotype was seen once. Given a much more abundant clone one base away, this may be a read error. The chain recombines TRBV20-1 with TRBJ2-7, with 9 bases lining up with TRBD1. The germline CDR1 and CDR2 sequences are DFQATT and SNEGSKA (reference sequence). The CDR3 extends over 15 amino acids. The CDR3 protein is CSARAWGQGSYKQYF. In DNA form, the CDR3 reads TGCAGTGCTAGGGCGTGGGGACAGGGCTCCTACAAGCAGTACTTC.

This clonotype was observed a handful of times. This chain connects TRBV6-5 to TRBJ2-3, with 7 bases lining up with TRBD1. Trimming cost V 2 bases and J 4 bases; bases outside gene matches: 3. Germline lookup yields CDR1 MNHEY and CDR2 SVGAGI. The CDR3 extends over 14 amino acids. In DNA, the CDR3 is TGTGCCAGCAGTTACGTGACAGGGTCAGATACGCAGTATTTT. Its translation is CASSYVTGSDTQYF.

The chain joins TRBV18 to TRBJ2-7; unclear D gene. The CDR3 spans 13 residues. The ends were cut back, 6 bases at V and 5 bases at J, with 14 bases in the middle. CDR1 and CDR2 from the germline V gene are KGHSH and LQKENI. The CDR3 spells CASSLKDGNEQYF. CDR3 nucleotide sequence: TGTGCCAGCTCTCTAAAGGACGGAAACGAGCAGTACTTC.

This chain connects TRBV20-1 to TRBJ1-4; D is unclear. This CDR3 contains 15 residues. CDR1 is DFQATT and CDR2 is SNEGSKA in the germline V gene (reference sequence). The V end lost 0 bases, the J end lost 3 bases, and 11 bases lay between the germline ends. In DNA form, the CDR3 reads TGCAGTGCTAGAGATCGGAGGGCTCCTAATGAAAAACTGTTTTTT. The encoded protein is CSARDRRAPNEKLFF.

The CDR3 loop is CASTSNSEAFF. The CDR3 DNA reads as TGCGCCAGCACGAGTAATAGTGAAGCTTTCTTT. The genes are TRBV5-1 and TRBJ1-1; D gene uncertain. CDR3 size: 11 residues. The ends were cut back, 6 bases at V and 7 bases at J, with 10 bases in the middle. CDR1 and CDR2 (germline): SGHRS, YFSETQ.

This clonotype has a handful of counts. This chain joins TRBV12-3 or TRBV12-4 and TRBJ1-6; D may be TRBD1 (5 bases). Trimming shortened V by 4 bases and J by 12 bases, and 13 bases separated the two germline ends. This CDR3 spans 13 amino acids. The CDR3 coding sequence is TGTGCCAGCAGTTACGGACAATCGCAACCCCTCCACTTT. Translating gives CASSYGQSQPLHF.

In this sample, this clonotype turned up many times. CDR3 sequence: CASRPPGGETQYF. CDR3 DNA sequence: TGTGCCAGCAGGCCCCCGGGCGGGGAGACCCAGTACTTC. This chain joins TRBV7-9 and TRBJ2-5, with D maybe TRBD2 (5 bases). CDR3 size: 13 residues. Germline CDR1 and CDR2: SEHNR and FQNEAQ (reference sequence). The V end was cut by 6 bases, the J end by 5 bases, with 13 bases between.

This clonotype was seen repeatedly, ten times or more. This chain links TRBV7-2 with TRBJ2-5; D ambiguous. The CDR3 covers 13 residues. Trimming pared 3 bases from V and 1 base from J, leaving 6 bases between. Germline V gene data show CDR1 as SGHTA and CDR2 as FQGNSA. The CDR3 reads CASSLSVQETQYF. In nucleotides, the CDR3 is TGTGCCAGCAGCTTGTCAGTCCAAGAGACCCAGTACTTC. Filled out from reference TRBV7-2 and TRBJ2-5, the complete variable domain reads GAGVSQSPSNKVTEKGKDVELRCDPISGHTALYWYRQSLGQGLEFLIYFQGNSAPDKSGLPSDRFSAERTGGSVSTLTIQRTQQEDSAVYLCASSLSVQETQYFGPGTRLLVL.

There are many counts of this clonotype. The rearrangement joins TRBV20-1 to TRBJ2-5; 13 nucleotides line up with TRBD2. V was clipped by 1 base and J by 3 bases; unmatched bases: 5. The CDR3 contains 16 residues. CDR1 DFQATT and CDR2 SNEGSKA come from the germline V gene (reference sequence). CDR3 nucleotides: TGCAGTGCTAGAGCCCCAACTAGCGGGGGGGAAGAGACCCAGTACTTC. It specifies CSARAPTSGGEETQYF.

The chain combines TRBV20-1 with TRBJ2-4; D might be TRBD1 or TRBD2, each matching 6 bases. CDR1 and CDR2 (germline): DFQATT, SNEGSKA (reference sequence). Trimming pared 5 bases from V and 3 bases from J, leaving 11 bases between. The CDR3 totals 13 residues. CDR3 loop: CSARQEGKNIQYF. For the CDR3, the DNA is TGCAGTGCTCGACAGGAGGGCAAAAACATTCAGTACTTC.

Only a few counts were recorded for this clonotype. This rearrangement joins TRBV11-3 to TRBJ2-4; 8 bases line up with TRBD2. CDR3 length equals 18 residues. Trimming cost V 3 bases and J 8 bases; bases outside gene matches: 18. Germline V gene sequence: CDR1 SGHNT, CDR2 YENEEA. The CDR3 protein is CASSLSPGRGGAVYIQYF. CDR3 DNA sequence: TGTGCCAGCAGCTTGTCTCCGGGACGGGGGGGCGCGGTATACATTCAGTACTTC.

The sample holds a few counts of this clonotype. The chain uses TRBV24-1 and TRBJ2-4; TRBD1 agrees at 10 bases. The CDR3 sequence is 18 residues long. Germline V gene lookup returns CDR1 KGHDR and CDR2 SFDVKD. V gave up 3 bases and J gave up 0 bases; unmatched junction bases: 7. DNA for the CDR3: TGTGCCACCAGTGATGCCCGTGGGACAGGGGTAGCCAAAAACATTCAGTACTTC. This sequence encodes CATSDARGTGVAKNIQYF.

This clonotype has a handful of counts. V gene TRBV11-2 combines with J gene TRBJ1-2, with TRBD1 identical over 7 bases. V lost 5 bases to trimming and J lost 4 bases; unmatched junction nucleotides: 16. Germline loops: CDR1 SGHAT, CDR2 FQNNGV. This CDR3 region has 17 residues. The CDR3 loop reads CASSTPDRRSPGYGYTF. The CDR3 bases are TGTGCCAGCAGCACCCCGGACAGGAGATCTCCGGGCTATGGCTACACCTTC.

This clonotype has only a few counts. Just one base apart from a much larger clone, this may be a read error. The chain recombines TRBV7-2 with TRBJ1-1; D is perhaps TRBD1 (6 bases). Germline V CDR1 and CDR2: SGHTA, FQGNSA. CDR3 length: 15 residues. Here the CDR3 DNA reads TGTGCCAGCAGCTTAGCCCCAGGGGCGAACACTGAAGCTTCCTTT. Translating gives CASSLAPGANTEASF.

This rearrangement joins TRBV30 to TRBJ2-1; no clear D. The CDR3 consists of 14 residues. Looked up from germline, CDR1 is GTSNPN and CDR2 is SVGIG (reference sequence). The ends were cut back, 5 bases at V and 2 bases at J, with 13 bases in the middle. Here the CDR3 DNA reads TGTGCCTGGTCCTTTTCGACCCCCTACAATGAGCAGTTCTTC. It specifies CAWSFSTPYNEQFF.

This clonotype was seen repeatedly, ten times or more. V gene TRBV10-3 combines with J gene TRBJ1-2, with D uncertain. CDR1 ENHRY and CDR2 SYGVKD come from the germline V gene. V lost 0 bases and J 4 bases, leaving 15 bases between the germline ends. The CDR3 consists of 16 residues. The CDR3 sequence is CAISESGNTRAYGYTF. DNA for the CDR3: TGTGCCATCAGTGAGTCGGGGAATACTAGAGCCTATGGCTACACCTTC.

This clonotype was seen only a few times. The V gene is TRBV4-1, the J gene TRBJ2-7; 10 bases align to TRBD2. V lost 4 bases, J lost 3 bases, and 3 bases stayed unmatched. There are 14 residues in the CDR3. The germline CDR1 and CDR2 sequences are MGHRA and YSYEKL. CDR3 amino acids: CASSRSGRIYEQYF. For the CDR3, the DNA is TGCGCCAGCAGCCGTAGCGGGAGGATCTACGAGCAGTACTTC.

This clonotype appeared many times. Written as DNA, the CDR3 is TGTGCCAGCAGCCGCGGGACGGTTGGCTACACCTTC. This codes for CASSRGTVGYTF. This chain connects TRBV5-5 to TRBJ1-2; TRBD1 might be the D (5 bases). Germline-derived CDR1 and CDR2 are SGHKS and YYEKEE (reference sequence). V shed 4 bases and J shed 7 bases, with 11 bases lying between them. This CDR3 has 12 residues.

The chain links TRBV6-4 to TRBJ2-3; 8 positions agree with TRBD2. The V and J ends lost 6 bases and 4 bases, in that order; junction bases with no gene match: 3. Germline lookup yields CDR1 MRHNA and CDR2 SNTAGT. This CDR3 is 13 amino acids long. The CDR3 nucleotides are TGTGCCAGCAGAGGACTAGCTCCAGATACGCAGTATTTT. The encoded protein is CASRGLAPDTQYF.

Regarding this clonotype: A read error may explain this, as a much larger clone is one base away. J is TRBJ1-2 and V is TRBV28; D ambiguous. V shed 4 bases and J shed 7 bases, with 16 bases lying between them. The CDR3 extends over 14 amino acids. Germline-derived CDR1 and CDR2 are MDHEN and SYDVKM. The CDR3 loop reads CASSSGLSSCGYTF. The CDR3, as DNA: TGTGCCAGCAGTTCTGGGTTGTCAAGCTGTGGCTACACCTTC.

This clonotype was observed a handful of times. The CDR3 reads CASSYPDAGYGETQYF. For the CDR3, the DNA is TGTGCCAGCAGTTACCCCGACGCGGGGTACGGAGAGACCCAGTACTTC. The rearrangement uses TRBV6-2 or TRBV6-3 and TRBJ2-5; D may be TRBD2 (6 bases). CDR3 length: 16 amino acids. V dropped 2 bases and J dropped 4 bases, with 17 bases sitting between them. Germline CDR1 MNHEY, CDR2 SVGEGT.

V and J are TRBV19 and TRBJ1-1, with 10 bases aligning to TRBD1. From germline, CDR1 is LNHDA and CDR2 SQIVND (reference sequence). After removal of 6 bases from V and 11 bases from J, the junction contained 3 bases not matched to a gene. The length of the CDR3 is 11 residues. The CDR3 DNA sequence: TGTGCCAGTAGGGTGGACAGGGGGGCTTTCTTT. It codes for CASRVDRGAFF.